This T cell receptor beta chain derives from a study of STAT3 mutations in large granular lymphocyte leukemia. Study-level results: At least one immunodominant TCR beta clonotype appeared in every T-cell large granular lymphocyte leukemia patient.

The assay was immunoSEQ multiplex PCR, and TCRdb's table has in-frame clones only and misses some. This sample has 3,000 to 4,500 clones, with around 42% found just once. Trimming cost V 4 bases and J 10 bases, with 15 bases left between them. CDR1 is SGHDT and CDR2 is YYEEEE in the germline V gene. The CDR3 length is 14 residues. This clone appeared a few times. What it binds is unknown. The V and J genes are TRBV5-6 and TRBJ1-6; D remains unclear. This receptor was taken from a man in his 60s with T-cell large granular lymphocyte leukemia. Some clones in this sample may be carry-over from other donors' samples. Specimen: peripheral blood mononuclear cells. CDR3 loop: CASSHDTLRSPLHF. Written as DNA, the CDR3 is TGTGCCAGCAGCCACGACACACTTCGGTCACCCCTCCACTTT.